This entry lists 13 T cell receptor beta chains sequenced from one sample in a study of T cell clonality in common variable immunodeficiency. Data came from immunoSEQ multiplex PCR; TCRdb stores just in-frame clones and leaves some out. Observed in the sample are roughly 52,000 clones, none of them singletons. The source material was peripheral blood mononuclear cells. Every receptor here comes from a person aged 18 to 69 in good health.

This clone showed up many times. The CDR3 goes on 3 residues after the read ends, and that part is filled in from the germline J gene. J is TRBJ2-3 and V is TRBV30, with 7 bases that match TRBD2. The germline gives CDR1 GTSNPN, CDR2 SVGIG (reference sequence). The CDR3 consists of 13 residues. The CDR3 protein is CAWRGGSLETQYF. The DNA read from the CDR3 is TGTGCCTGGAGGGGGGGGTCCCTGGAGACG.

This clone was seen many times. Germline and junction disagree at one end, which may indicate a read error. The sequence runs out 3 residues before the end of the CDR3; the remainder is reconstructed from the germline J gene. This chain connects TRBV20-1 to TRBJ2-7, with D hard to call. The germline gives CDR1 DFQATT, CDR2 SNEGSKA (reference sequence). The CDR3 is 13 amino acids. CDR3 residues: CSARGNIHYEQYF. The sequenced part of the CDR3 DNA is TGCAGTGCGAGAGGAAACATCCACTACGAG.

This clone was seen many times. CDR3 bases read: TGCGCCAGCAGCTTGGGACTAGCGGGAGACGGTATAGATACG. It is translated as CASSLGLAGDGIDT. In full, the CDR3 reads CASSLGLAGDGIDTQYF. The rearrangement joins TRBV5-1 to TRBJ2-3; 12 bases line up with TRBD2. The CDR3 goes on 3 residues after the read ends, and that part is filled in from the germline J gene. This CDR3 has 17 residues. The junction had 7 bases not matched to a gene; V was cut back by 0 bases and J by 5 bases. CDR1 is SGHRS and CDR2 is YFSETQ in the germline V gene. Using reference TRBV5-1 and TRBJ2-3 for the parts outside the CDR3, the full variable domain is KAGVTQTPRYLIKTRGQQVTLSCSPISGHRSVSWYQQTPGQGLQFLFEYFSETQRNKGNFPGRFSGRQFSNSRSEMNVSTLELGDSALYLCASSLGLAGDGIDTQYFGPGTRLTVL.

This clone was detected many times. The read ends 3 residues early relative to the CDR3; the germline J gene fills the gap. V is TRBV10-3 and J is TRBJ2-3; possible D gene TRBD2, 5 bases. CDR3 length: 14 residues. V shed 10 bases and J shed 3 bases, with 17 bases lying between them. Germline values: CDR1 ENHRY, CDR2 SYGVKD. The covered CDR3 bases are TGTGCCACCACGGTGAGGGCGTGGACAGATACG. Its translation is CATTVRAWTDT. The whole CDR3 protein is CATTVRAWTDTQYF.

The table lists this clone with many counts. The sequence runs out 3 residues before the end of the CDR3; the remainder is reconstructed from the germline J gene. The rearrangement uses TRBV5-4 and TRBJ1-1; a weak D match, TRBD1 (5 bases). The CDR3 has 11 amino acids. Germline loops: CDR1 SGHNT, CDR2 YYREEE (reference sequence). The CDR3: CASSYRLRAFF. Partial CDR3 DNA: TGTGCCAGCAGTTACAGGTTGAGG.

This clone came up many times. The missing CDR3 end, 3 residues past where the read stops, is filled in from the germline J gene. V and J are TRBV27 and TRBJ2-5, with a possible D match to TRBD1 (6 bases). Looked up from germline, CDR1 is MNHEY and CDR2 is SMNVEV (reference sequence). V dropped 5 bases and J dropped 5 bases, with 18 bases sitting between them. The CDR3 consists of 15 residues. CDR3 DNA (partial): TGTGCCAGCAGTCTCCGGCAGGGGTTTGTTGAGACC. Its protein is CASSLRQGFVET. The CDR3 in full is CASSLRQGFVETQYF.

In this sample, this clone turned up many times. The read halts 3 residues ahead of the CDR3 end, with the missing end drawn from the germline J gene. This chain connects TRBV20-1 to TRBJ2-7; D is perhaps TRBD1 (5 bases). CDR3 size: 13 residues. V lost 6 bases and J 1 base, leaving 13 bases between the germline ends. Germline CDR1 and CDR2: DFQATT and SNEGSKA (reference sequence). The CDR3 region is CSASGRASYEQYF. CDR3 DNA, as far as it was read: TGCAGTGCCTCTGGCAGGGCTTCCTACGAG.

This clone was seen many times. The read ends 3 residues early relative to the CDR3; the germline J gene fills the gap. The J gene is TRBJ1-1, the V gene TRBV7-9; D remains ambiguous. Germline CDR1 is SEHNR and CDR2 is FQNEAQ (reference sequence). The CDR3 is 12 amino acids. The DNA read from the CDR3 is TGTGCCAGCAGCTTAGATCTAGAATGG. This translates into CASSLDLEW. In full, the CDR3 is CASSLDLEWAFF.

This clone was detected many times. The CDR3 extends 3 residues past the end of the read, so its final part is completed from the germline J gene. The chain carries TRBV7-2 and TRBJ1-1; tentatively, D is TRBD1 (5 bases). Germline CDR1 and CDR2: SGHTA and FQGNSA. The CDR3 contains 14 residues. CDR3 DNA (partial): TGTGCCAGCAACTTTTTTACCGGAGACAGAGAA. It codes for CASNFFTGDRE. The CDR3 in its entirety is CASNFFTGDREAFF.

This clone ranks as medium-sized (0.01 to 0.1%). The read terminates 3 residues before the CDR3 end, so the remaining end is supplied by the germline J gene. The chain has TRBV11-2 and TRBJ2-7; 8 bases agree with TRBD1. The V segment lost 4 bases and the J segment 1 base; nucleotides outside the gene matches: 6. Germline CDR1 and CDR2: SGHAT and FQNNGV. The CDR3 consists of 15 residues. CDR3 DNA (partial): TGTGCCAGCAGCTCGAGGACAGGGCCTTCCTACGAG. Residues: CASSSRTGPSYE. The full-length CDR3 reads as CASSSRTGPSYEQYF.

In this sample, this clone turned up a few times. With the read ending 3 residues before the CDR3 end, the germline J gene is used to fill in that end. The rearrangement joins TRBV5-6 to TRBJ2-3, with TRBD2 matching 13 bases. Germline V lookup: CDR1 SGHDT, CDR2 YYEEEE. J lost 5 bases, V lost 7 bases, and 7 bases had no gene match. This CDR3 comprises 15 residues. The CDR3 DNA, read in part, is TGTGCCAGCCACGGGACTAGCGGGGCCGGAGATACG. As protein: CASHGTSGAGDT. The full CDR3 is CASHGTSGAGDTQYF.

This clone came up many times. The read ends 3 residues early relative to the CDR3; the germline J gene fills the gap. V and J are TRBV18 and TRBJ2-1; 8 bases are a match to TRBD2. The CDR3 has 17 residues. Per germline, CDR1 KGHSH and CDR2 LQKENI. The V gene end was trimmed by 4 bases and the J gene end by 3 bases; junction bases not matched to a gene: 11. CDR3 bases read: TGTGCCAGCTCACAGAATTCAGCGGGAGCAAACTACAATGAG. Translating gives CASSQNSAGANYNE. The full CDR3 protein reads CASSQNSAGANYNEQFF.

This clone was detected many times. The read finishes 3 residues shy of the CDR3 end, and the germline J gene is used to complete it. The chain recombines TRBV6-2 or TRBV6-3 with TRBJ2-1; 10 nucleotides match TRBD2. The CDR3 consists of 17 residues. V dropped 2 bases and J dropped 8; count of bases not matched to a gene: 12. CDR1 is MNHEY, CDR2 SVGEGT, per germline. CDR3 amino acids: CASSYPEGSGRLDEQFF. The sequenced part of the CDR3 DNA is TGTGCCAGCAGTTACCCGGAGGGTAGCGGGAGGCTTGATGAG.